The source of this T cell receptor beta chain is a study of monozygotic twins with inflammatory bowel disease. Overall study results and limits: Twins with IBD were found to have lower TCRbeta diversity (inverse Simpson) than healthy co-twins. For IBD patients, clonotypes shared with others were fewer than for healthy twins, especially with disease activity.

It was from whole blood, with no T cell sorting, that total RNA was isolated. Eight separate reactions per sample served to make cDNA. TCRdb re-analyzed the 5' RACE reads; it lists each CDR3 protein once, without DNA. This repertoire includes around 370,000 distinct CDR3 sequences. Germline V gives CDR1 SGHDT, CDR2 YYEEEE. This CDR3 is 16 amino acids long. Note on this clonotype: Its specificity is not known.

The J gene is TRBJ2-1, the V gene TRBV5-6; TCRdb picks TRBD1, but there is no DNA to check that call. The TCR sequence derives from a human donor with ulcerative colitis or Crohn's disease, or a healthy co-twin of an affected twin (not recorded which). The sequencing input was blood. CDR3 residues: CASSLAGSGGFDEQFF.